The source of this T cell receptor beta chain is a study of vaccination effects on CD4 cells after COVID-19. The wider study: Post-vaccine sample collection fell at a median of 72 days after the second dose.

Libraries were prepared by immunoSEQ multiplex PCR; TCRdb keeps only in-frame clonotypes and omits some of them. This sample carries approximately 12,000 clones, around 68% of them seen once, and the ten largest clones take roughly 8.9%. Viral peptide pools were used in the ViraFEST assay to expand antigen-specific CD4+ T cells, and sequencing came afterward. When more than 9 days of culture had elapsed, CD4+ T cells were isolated. Each participant was given two doses of one vaccine (BNT162b2 or mRNA-1273). Vaccine recipients lacked prior SARS-CoV-2 infection and had negative nucleocapsid antibodies. This clone was seen a handful of times. Its antigen is not known. Between the trimmed V and J ends, which lost 8 bases and 0 bases, there was a span of 14 bases. Germline-derived CDR1 and CDR2 are SNHLY and FYNNEI. This CDR3 region has 15 residues.

The source material was CD4+ T cells from PBMCs cultured with SARS-CoV-2 spike peptides, sampled after COVID-19 vaccination. The chain recombines TRBV2 with TRBJ1-3; possibly TRBD1 for D (5 bases). The sequence was obtained from a human donor who received a COVID-19 vaccine. CDR3 in DNA: TGTGCCAGCTCGTATACGGGGCCCTCTGGAAACACCATATATTTT. As protein: CASSYTGPSGNTIYF.